Each of the 29 T cell receptor beta chains below was sequenced from the same sample in a study of CD8+CD57+ T cells in acquired aplastic anemia. Genomic DNA acted as the template from which TCR beta VDJ combination and CDR3 sequence profiling were carried out. MiXCR, run by TCRdb on the reads, gives a single entry per CDR3 protein. The sample yields approximately 200,000 distinct CDR3 sequences, around 65% seen once. The sequenced material came from sorted CD4+, CD8+, or CD8+CD57+ T cells (not recorded which) from PBMCs. These receptors all stem from a human donor with severe aplastic anemia or a healthy control (not recorded which).

V is TRBV29-1 and J is TRBJ2-7; 7 nucleotides align to TRBD1. V trimming: 4 bases; J trimming: 4 bases; junction bases outside the gene matches: 10. Germline lookup yields CDR1 SQVTM and CDR2 ANQGSEA. This CDR3 has 14 amino acids. This CDR3 reads CSVVDRDRGYEQYF. The CDR3 DNA sequence: TGCAGCGTTGTTGACCGGGACAGAGGGTACGAGCAGTACTTC.

V gene TRBV20-1 combines with J gene TRBJ2-3; 10 bases map to TRBD1. V was clipped by 6 bases and J by 5 bases; unmatched bases: 8. Germline-derived CDR1 and CDR2 are DFQATT and SNEGSKA (reference sequence). The CDR3 loop spans 14 amino acids. CDR3 DNA: TGCAGTGCGGTGACAGGGGGCTCGGAAGATACGCAGTATTTT. Translation: CSAVTGGSEDTQYF.

The table lists this clonotype with a count of one. This chain links TRBV20-1 with TRBJ2-2, with no clear D. Germline V CDR1 and CDR2: DFQATT, SNEGSKA (reference sequence). The CDR3 is 13 amino acids. The ends were cut back, 0 bases at V and 8 bases at J, with 10 bases in the middle. The CDR3 DNA is TGCAGTGCTAGAGACACGGTCCCGGGGGAGCTGTTTTTT. This sequence encodes CSARDTVPGELFF.

The chain employs TRBV10-3 and TRBJ1-5; 8 bases match TRBD1. CDR1 ENHRY and CDR2 SYGVKD come from the germline V gene. This CDR3 has 16 amino acids. Trimming at V came to 0 bases and at J to 2 bases, leaving 3 bases not matched to a gene. The CDR3 sequence is CAISESGQGGNQPQHF. In DNA form, the CDR3 reads TGTGCCATCAGTGAGTCAGGACAGGGAGGCAATCAGCCCCAGCATTTT.

The chain is built from TRBV6-5 and TRBJ2-7; D gene uncertain. The CDR3 runs 14 residues. V lost 4 bases, J lost 0 bases, and 10 bases lay in between. CDR1 MNHEY and CDR2 SVGAGI come from the germline V gene. The CDR3 bases are TGTGCCAGCAGTTGGCAGGTTAGCTCCTACGAGCAGTACTTC. It yields the protein CASSWQVSSYEQYF.

In its sample, this clonotype was seen many times. J is TRBJ1-1 and V is TRBV19; possible D gene TRBD1, 6 bases. This CDR3 is 15 amino acids long. CDR1 is LNHDA and CDR2 is SQIVND in the germline V gene (reference sequence). Trimming left V 5 bases short and J 0 bases short, with 13 bases between. As DNA, the CDR3 is TGTGCCAGTAGTTTCCATGACAGGTTGAACACTGAAGCTTTCTTT. It codes for CASSFHDRLNTEAFF.

The sample holds many counts of this clonotype. The chain employs TRBV6-5 and TRBJ2-2; D not resolved. The CDR3 length is 15 residues. The germline gives CDR1 MNHEY, CDR2 SVGAGI. V lost 2 bases, J lost 0 bases, and 7 bases lay in between. CDR3 sequence: CASSYLDPNTGELFF. Written as DNA, the CDR3 is TGTGCCAGCAGTTACCTGGATCCGAACACCGGGGAGCTGTTTTTT.

The V call is TRBV7-9, the J call TRBJ2-7, with D possibly TRBD1 on 6 matching bases. The CDR3 totals 14 residues. Per germline, CDR1 SEHNR and CDR2 FQNEAQ (reference sequence). Trimming pared 5 bases from V and 3 bases from J, leaving 14 bases between. CDR3 coding DNA: TGTGCCAGCAGCCACGAAGACAGGAGCTACGAGCAGTACTTC. Protein product: CASSHEDRSYEQYF.

CDR3 region: CSARRDLPNTGELFF. The CDR3 DNA follows: TGCAGTGCTAGAAGGGACCTTCCGAACACCGGGGAGCTGTTTTTT. This chain joins TRBV20-1 and TRBJ2-2; D may match TRBD1 or TRBD2 (5 bases each). The CDR3 has 15 amino acids. Trimming left V 2 bases short and J 0 bases short, with 10 bases between. CDR1 is DFQATT and CDR2 is SNEGSKA in the germline V gene (reference sequence).

This chain connects TRBV20-1 to TRBJ2-3; 8 positions match TRBD2. The J segment lost 0 bases and the V segment lost 5 bases, leaving 7 bases of the junction unmatched. CDR1 and CDR2 from the germline V gene are DFQATT and SNEGSKA (reference sequence). CDR3 size: 15 residues. CDR3 protein: CSAPSSGPSTDTQYF. CDR3 coding DNA: TGCAGTGCTCCCTCTAGCGGGCCTAGCACAGATACGCAGTATTTT.

The V and J genes are TRBV2 and TRBJ2-5; D could derive from TRBD1 or TRBD2 (5 bases each). Germline assignment: CDR1 SNHLY and CDR2 FYNNEI. This CDR3 spans 15 amino acids. Trimming stripped 4 bases from V and 1 base from J, with 13 bases between. This CDR3 is CASSGERGVQETQYF. The DNA for the CDR3 is TGTGCCAGCAGTGGCGAGAGGGGAGTCCAAGAGACCCAGTACTTC.

V is TRBV11-2 and J is TRBJ2-3; 8 bases are a match to TRBD1. The germline V gene encodes CDR1 SGHAT and CDR2 FQNNGV. CDR3 length: 15 amino acids. V gave up 5 bases and J gave up 7 bases; unmatched junction bases: 11. In nucleotides, the CDR3 is TGTGCCAGCAGCGCGCGGGACAGGATGAACTATACGCAGTATTTT. As protein: CASSARDRMNYTQYF.

A few counts support this clonotype. V is TRBV6-4 and J is TRBJ2-3; D is unclear. V was pared by 7 bases and J by 4 bases, with 6 bases between. Per germline, CDR1 MRHNA and CDR2 SNTAGT. The CDR3 totals 11 residues. The CDR3 is CASIFPDTQYF. CDR3 DNA: TGTGCCAGCATATTTCCAGATACGCAGTATTTT.

This clonotype has a single count. V usage is TRBV5-5 and J usage is TRBJ1-4, with D hard to call. V was pared by 1 base and J by 8 bases, with 9 bases between. The CDR3 consists of 13 residues. Germline CDR1 SGHKS, CDR2 YYEKEE (reference sequence). CDR3 sequence reads: CASSLTIGEKLFF. CDR3 DNA sequence: TGTGCCAGCAGCTTGACCATTGGGGAAAAACTGTTTTTT.

This clonotype was observed a few times. The chain is built from TRBV20-1 and TRBJ2-5, with 12 bases matching TRBD2. The CDR3 has 15 amino acids. Per germline, CDR1 DFQATT and CDR2 SNEGSKA (reference sequence). Trimming took 4 bases from V and 4 from J; bases not matched to a gene: 7. The CDR3 nucleotides read TGCAGTGCTATAGCTAGCGGGGGGGCGAGAGAGACCCAGTACTTC. Translated: CSAIASGGARETQYF.

This clonotype was counted many times. The chain has TRBV9 and TRBJ1-2; 8 bases agree with TRBD1. Trimming at V came to 1 base and at J to 7 bases, leaving 6 bases not matched to a gene. Germline CDR1 and CDR2: SGDLS and YYNGEE. The CDR3 has 14 amino acids. The CDR3 here is CASSVTPGGSGYTF. CDR3 DNA: TGTGCCAGCAGCGTAACCCCAGGGGGCTCTGGCTACACCTTC.

This clonotype was counted a single time. The CDR3 region is CSARGPGTDEKLFF. CDR3 nucleotide sequence: TGCAGTGCTAGAGGACCCGGGACAGATGAAAAACTGTTTTTT. The chain is built from TRBV20-1 and TRBJ1-4; TRBD1 agrees at 7 bases. The germline V gene has CDR1 DFQATT and CDR2 SNEGSKA (reference sequence). The CDR3 sequence is 14 residues long. Trimming took 1 base from V and 6 from J; bases not matched to a gene: 5.

Points on this clonotype: Mismatch with germline at one junction end may stem from a read error. The chain employs TRBV20-1 and TRBJ2-7, with TRBD2 as a possible D gene (7 bases). The length of the CDR3 is 10 residues. Germline loops: CDR1 DFQATT, CDR2 SNEGSKA (reference sequence). This CDR3 is CSARAGGLDF. The DNA for the CDR3 is TGCAGTGCTAGAGCGGGGGGCTTAGACTTC.

The rearrangement joins TRBV29-1 to TRBJ1-1; D is perhaps TRBD1 (5 bases). The CDR3 has 17 residues. V shed 0 bases and J shed 2 bases, with 19 bases lying between them. The V gene's germline CDR1 is SQVTM and CDR2 ANQGSEA. In DNA, the CDR3 is TGCAGCGTTGAAGATGGGGGAAGCAATCAGCCCAACACTGAAGCTTTCTTT. It encodes CSVEDGGSNQPNTEAFF.

This clonotype was seen repeatedly, ten times or more. The chain joins TRBV2 to TRBJ2-5; no reliable D call. Germline CDR1 and CDR2: SNHLY and FYNNEI. The CDR3 is 14 amino acids. V was pared by 5 bases and J by 1 base, with 11 bases between. CDR3: CASSYLPPQETQYF. CDR3 nucleotides: TGTGCCAGCAGTTACCTACCCCCCCAAGAGACCCAGTACTTC.

The chain has TRBV19 and TRBJ1-2, with TRBD1 matching over 7 bases. The CDR3 is 15 amino acids. V gave up 2 bases and J gave up 8 bases; unmatched junction bases: 11. Germline values: CDR1 LNHDA, CDR2 SQIVND (reference sequence). The CDR3 DNA follows: TGTGCCAGTAGTATATTTGACAGGGATCAATACGGCTACACCTTC. This translates into CASSIFDRDQYGYTF.

This clonotype was seen a handful of times. The chain couples TRBV7-3 to TRBJ2-2; D gene unclear. Trimming cost V 2 bases and J 2 bases, with 6 bases left between them. Looked up from germline, CDR1 is SGHTA and CDR2 is FQGTGA. The CDR3 spans 14 residues. CDR3 region: CASSLGVNTGELFF. CDR3 DNA: TGTGCCAGCAGCTTAGGGGTCAACACCGGGGAGCTGTTTTTT.

This rearrangement joins TRBV10-3 to TRBJ2-3, with unresolved D. The V and J ends lost 2 bases and 2 bases respectively, with 5 bases between them. Germline V lookup: CDR1 ENHRY, CDR2 SYGVKD. There are 13 residues in the CDR3. The DNA of the CDR3 is TGTGCCATCAGTGAGCCAGCCACAGATACGCAGTATTTT. This gives the protein CAISEPATDTQYF.

This clonotype has a handful of counts. The rearrangement joins TRBV19 to TRBJ1-2; D gene uncertain. Germline V gene lookup returns CDR1 LNHDA and CDR2 SQIVND (reference sequence). The CDR3 is 14 amino acids. V dropped 2 bases and J dropped 0 bases, with 7 bases sitting between them. As DNA, the CDR3 is TGTGCCAGTAGTATACAGATAGCTAACTATGGCTACACCTTC. Amino acid sequence: CASSIQIANYGYTF.

The chain uses TRBV9 and TRBJ1-2; a possible D gene is TRBD1 (6 bases). Germline-derived CDR1 and CDR2 are SGDLS and YYNGEE. V gave up 3 bases and J gave up 2 bases, with 8 bases separating them. There are 13 residues in the CDR3. CDR3: CASSAQGNYGYTF. In nucleotides, the CDR3 is TGTGCCAGCAGCGCTCAGGGGAACTATGGCTACACCTTC.

The V gene is TRBV7-2, the J gene TRBJ2-5; no firm D call. V dropped 4 bases and J dropped 1 base, with 16 bases sitting between them. The CDR3 is 16 residues long. Germline values: CDR1 SGHTA, CDR2 FQGNSA. The CDR3 protein is CASSYIGPATQETQYF. DNA for the CDR3: TGTGCCAGCAGCTATATCGGACCAGCAACCCAAGAGACCCAGTACTTC.

This clonotype was found many times. The chain has TRBV12-5 and TRBJ1-2; no reliable D call. Trimming removed 5 bases at V and 5 bases at J, with 21 bases between. Germline CDR1 reads LGHNT; CDR2 reads FRNRAP. The CDR3 is 16 amino acids. The CDR3: CASGPPRLRHDYGYTF. CDR3 nucleotide sequence: TGTGCTAGTGGTCCCCCCCGCCTCCGACATGATTATGGCTACACCTTC.

This rearrangement joins TRBV20-1 to TRBJ1-2; D is possibly TRBD1 (6 bases). Germline V gene sequence: CDR1 DFQATT, CDR2 SNEGSKA (reference sequence). This CDR3 has 16 amino acids. V was clipped by 4 bases and J by 1 base, with 19 bases between them. The CDR3 coding sequence is TGCAGTGCTACCCCAGAAACGGGACAAAATAACTATGGCTACACCTTC. Its protein is CSATPETGQNNYGYTF.

The gene calls are TRBV7-6 and TRBJ2-1; D is ambiguous. The CDR3 is made up of 17 amino acids. V was trimmed by 5 bases and J by 1 base, leaving 18 bases between them. CDR1 SGHVS and CDR2 FNYEAQ come from the germline V gene. As DNA, the CDR3 is TGTGCCAGCAGCCTCGGTATCCGCGGACCTTCCTACAATGAGCAGTTCTTC. It specifies CASSLGIRGPSYNEQFF.